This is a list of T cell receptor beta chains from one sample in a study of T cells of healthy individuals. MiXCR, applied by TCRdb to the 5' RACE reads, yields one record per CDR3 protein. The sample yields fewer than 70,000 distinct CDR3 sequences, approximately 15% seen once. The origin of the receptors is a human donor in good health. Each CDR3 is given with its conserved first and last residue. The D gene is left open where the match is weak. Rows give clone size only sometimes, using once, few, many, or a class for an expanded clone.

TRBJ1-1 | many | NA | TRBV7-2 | CASSSQGFGTEAFF | TGTGCCAGCAGCTCCCAGGGGTTCGGGACTGAAGCTTTCTTT
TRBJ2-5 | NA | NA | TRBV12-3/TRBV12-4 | CASSLIWLETQYF | TGTGCCAGCAGTTTAATTTGGCTGGAGACCCAGTACTTC
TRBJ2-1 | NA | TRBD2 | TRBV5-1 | CASSLRFSGKSTNEQFF | TGCGCCAGCAGCTTGAGGTTTAGCGGGAAGAGTACGAATGAGCAGTTCTTC
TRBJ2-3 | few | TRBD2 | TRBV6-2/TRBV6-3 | CASRKGLAGGDTQYF | TGTGCCAGCAGGAAGGGACTAGCGGGAGGAGATACGCAGTATTTT
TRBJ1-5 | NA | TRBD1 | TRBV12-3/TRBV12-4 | CASWDIGGEGRSNQPQHF | TGTGCCAGTTGGGACATAGGGGGCGAGGGACGGAGCAATCAGCCCCAGCATTTT
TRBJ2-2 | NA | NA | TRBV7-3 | CASSWAGKNTGELFF | TGTGCCAGCAGCTGGGCAGGGAAGAACACCGGGGAGCTGTTTTTT
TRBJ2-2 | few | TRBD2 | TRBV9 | CASSATSGATGELFF | TGTGCCAGCAGCGCGACTAGCGGGGCCACCGGGGAGCTGTTTTTT
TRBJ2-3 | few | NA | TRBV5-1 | CASSLEAVGPDTQYF | TGCGCCAGCAGCTTGGAGGCAGTTGGGCCAGATACGCAGTATTTT
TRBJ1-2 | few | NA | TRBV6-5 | CASSPRRTANYGYTF | TGTGCCAGCAGTCCCCGACGGACCGCTAACTATGGCTACACCTTC
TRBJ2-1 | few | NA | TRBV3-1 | CASSQERRGPSINEQFF | TGTGCCAGCAGCCAAGAAAGGCGGGGCCCGTCCATAAATGAGCAGTTCTTC
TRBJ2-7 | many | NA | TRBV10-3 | CAISSPGTLYEQYF | TGTGCCATCAGCAGCCCAGGGACCCTCTACGAGCAGTACTTC
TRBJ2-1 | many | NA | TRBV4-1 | CASSQGIRFSYNEQFF | TGCGCCAGCAGCCAAGGGATCCGCTTCTCCTACAATGAGCAGTTCTTC
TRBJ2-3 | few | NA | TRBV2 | CASSVRTDTQYF | TGTGCCAGCAGTGTTCGGACAGATACGCAGTATTTT
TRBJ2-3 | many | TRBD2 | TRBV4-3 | CASSQDYSGGEDTQYF | TGCGCCAGCAGCCAAGATTATAGCGGGGGGGAAGATACGCAGTATTTT
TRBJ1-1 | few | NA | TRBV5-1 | CASSLGLEGFTEAFF | TGCGCCAGCAGCTTGGGCCTCGAGGGCTTCACTGAAGCTTTCTTT
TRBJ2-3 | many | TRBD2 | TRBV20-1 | CSAREPTSGKSTDTQYF | TGCAGTGCTAGAGAGCCAACTAGCGGGAAAAGCACAGATACGCAGTATTTT